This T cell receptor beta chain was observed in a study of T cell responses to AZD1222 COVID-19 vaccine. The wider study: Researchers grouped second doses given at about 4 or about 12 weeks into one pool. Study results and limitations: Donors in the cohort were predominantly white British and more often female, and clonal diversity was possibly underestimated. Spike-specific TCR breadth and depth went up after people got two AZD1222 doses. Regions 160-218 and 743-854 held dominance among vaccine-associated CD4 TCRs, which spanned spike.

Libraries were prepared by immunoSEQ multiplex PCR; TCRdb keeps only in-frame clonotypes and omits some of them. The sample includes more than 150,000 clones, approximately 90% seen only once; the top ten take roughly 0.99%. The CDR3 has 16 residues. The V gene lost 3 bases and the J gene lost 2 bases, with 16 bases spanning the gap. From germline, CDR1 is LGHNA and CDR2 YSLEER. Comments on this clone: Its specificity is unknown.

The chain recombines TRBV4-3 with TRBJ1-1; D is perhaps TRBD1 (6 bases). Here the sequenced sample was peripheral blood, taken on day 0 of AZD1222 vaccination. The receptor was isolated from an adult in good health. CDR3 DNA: TGCGCCAGCAGCCAGGGAGTACAGGGATTAAACACTGAAGCTTTCTTT. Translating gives CASSQGVQGLNTEAFF.